These 32 T cell receptor beta chains were sequenced from one sample in a study of cytomegalovirus exposure and HLA in healthy donors. Amplification used 60 Vbeta primers and 13 Jbeta primers. TCRdb's table, derived via immunoSEQ multiplex PCR, lists solely in-frame clones and lacks some. The sample records 150,000 to 200,000 clones, 70% to 80% being singletons. The sample comprised PBMCs. The origin of the receptors is a girl between 5 and 17 years old in good health and CMV-seropositive.

This clone was counted a few times. The rearrangement links TRBV7-9 to TRBJ1-3; unclear D gene. Trimming took 8 bases from V and 0 from J, leaving 8 bases between them. The germline CDR1 and CDR2 sequences are SEHNR and FQNEAQ (reference sequence). The CDR3 sequence is 13 residues long. CDR3 in DNA: TGTGCCAGCTTCCGGGGCTCTGGAAACACCATATATTTT. It specifies CASFRGSGNTIYF.

The gene calls are TRBV18 and TRBJ1-1; TRBD1 aligns across 7 bases. The V gene end was trimmed by 3 bases and the J gene end by 11 bases; junction bases not matched to a gene: 15. Germline-derived CDR1 and CDR2 are KGHSH and LQKENI. The CDR3 loop spans 15 amino acids. CDR3 in amino acids: CASSPTGGQALDAFF. The CDR3 DNA reads TGTGCCAGCTCACCCACCGGTGGACAGGCGCTAGACGCTTTCTTT.

The chain combines TRBV2 with TRBJ1-2; 9 bases agree with TRBD1. Unmatched junction bases numbered 5, after V lost 4 bases and J lost 2 bases. The CDR3 spans 15 residues. Germline V gene sequence: CDR1 SNHLY, CDR2 FYNNEI. The CDR3 DNA follows: TGTGCCAGCAGTGTCGGGACAGGGATGAACTATGGCTACACCTTC. Amino acid sequence: CASSVGTGMNYGYTF.

This clone was seen only a few times. The V and J genes are TRBV4-3 and TRBJ2-6, with 8 positions matching TRBD2. The J segment lost 0 bases and the V segment lost 0 bases, leaving 10 bases of the junction unmatched. Germline CDR1 LGHNA, CDR2 YSLEER. There are 20 residues in the CDR3. In DNA form, the CDR3 reads TGCGCCAGCAGCCAAGATCGATTGACGGGGGGGCCCTCTGGGGCCAACGTCCTGACTTTC. Its protein product is CASSQDRLTGGPSGANVLTF.

This rearrangement joins TRBV7-2 to TRBJ2-1; unclear D gene. Germline values: CDR1 SGHTA, CDR2 FQGNSA. The CDR3 extends over 13 amino acids. V lost 1 base, J lost 6 bases, and 7 bases lay in between. The CDR3 sequence: CASSLGGINEQFF. DNA of the CDR3: TGTGCCAGCAGCTTAGGAGGTATCAATGAGCAGTTCTTC.

The chain couples TRBV7-8 to TRBJ2-1; 9 bases are a match to TRBD2. The CDR3 has 14 residues. V was pared by 3 bases and J by 15 bases, with 12 bases of the junction left unmatched. CDR1 and CDR2 from the germline V gene are SGHVS and FQNEAQ. The CDR3 spells CASSLGAPAGGLFF. The CDR3 region has the DNA TGTGCCAGCAGCTTGGGGGCCCCGGCGGGGGGGTTGTTCTTC.

This clone was counted a few times. The chain links TRBV4-2 to TRBJ2-5, with 9 positions matching TRBD2. This CDR3 spans 14 amino acids. Trimming cost V 1 base and J 8 bases; bases outside gene matches: 5. From germline, CDR1 is LGHNA and CDR2 YNFKEQ. The CDR3 coding sequence is TGTGCCAGCAGCCAAGCAGGCGGGGGGGTAACCCAGTACTTC. This codes for CASSQAGGGVTQYF.

This clone was seen more than once but under ten times. The V gene is TRBV9, the J gene TRBJ2-5; D call uncertain. The CDR3 is made up of 13 amino acids. V lost 2 bases to trimming and J lost 0 bases, with 5 bases between them. The germline CDR1 and CDR2 sequences are SGDLS and YYNGEE. The CDR3 loop reads CASSVGYQETQYF. CDR3 bases: TGTGCCAGCAGCGTCGGGTACCAAGAGACCCAGTACTTC.

CDR3 in DNA: TGTGCCAGCAGCTCGGGGAGCTCCTACAATGAGCAGTTCTTC. Encoded protein: CASSSGSSYNEQFF. The rearrangement joins TRBV7-9 to TRBJ2-1, with D possibly TRBD2 on 5 matching bases. Trimming removed 4 bases at V and 0 bases at J, with 7 bases between. The CDR3 consists of 14 residues. Germline values: CDR1 SEHNR, CDR2 FQNEAQ (reference sequence).

V and J are TRBV5-1 and TRBJ2-6; a weak D match, TRBD1 (5 bases). Germline V lookup: CDR1 SGHRS, CDR2 YFSETQ. This CDR3 contains 17 residues. V dropped 4 bases and J dropped 1 base, with 15 bases sitting between them. The CDR3 protein is CASSGNFQGSGANVLTF. The CDR3 DNA follows: TGCGCCAGCAGCGGAAACTTCCAGGGATCTGGGGCCAACGTCCTGACTTTC.

V and J are TRBV6-5 and TRBJ2-1; tentatively, D is TRBD1 (6 bases). CDR1 is MNHEY and CDR2 is SVGAGI in the germline V gene. V lost 6 bases and J lost 2, with 11 bases in between. This CDR3 region has 14 residues. CDR3 residues: CASSRTGPYNEQFF. The CDR3 DNA reads TGTGCCAGCAGCCGAACAGGGCCCTACAATGAGCAGTTCTTC.

This chain links TRBV27 with TRBJ1-2; 7 nucleotides line up with TRBD1. This CDR3 is built from 14 residues. V lost 5 bases to trimming and J lost 4 bases; unmatched junction nucleotides: 7. CDR1 and CDR2 (germline): MNHEY, SMNVEV (reference sequence). The CDR3 DNA sequence: TGTGCCAGCAGTCAGCACAGGGGCGGCTATGGCTACACCTTC. This encodes CASSQHRGGYGYTF.

The chain combines TRBV5-6 with TRBJ1-2, with a weak D call TRBD1 (6 bases). The ends were cut back, 0 bases at V and 6 bases at J, with 9 bases in the middle. The CDR3 is made up of 13 amino acids. Per germline, CDR1 SGHDT and CDR2 YYEEEE. CDR3 region: CASSLAGVDGYTF. DNA of the CDR3: TGTGCCAGCAGCTTGGCAGGGGTCGATGGCTACACCTTC.

The chain employs TRBV6-5 and TRBJ2-2; the D is unclear. V gave up 2 bases and J gave up 3 bases, with 7 bases separating them. Germline CDR1 MNHEY, CDR2 SVGAGI. The CDR3 is made up of 14 amino acids. Written as DNA, the CDR3 is TGTGCCAGCAGTTACGGCCGATACACCGGGGAGCTGTTTTTT. The encoded protein is CASSYGRYTGELFF.

The chain links TRBV5-1 to TRBJ1-6; a weak D match, TRBD1 (6 bases). The V and J ends lost 0 bases and 8 bases respectively, with 15 bases between them. Germline values: CDR1 SGHRS, CDR2 YFSETQ. This CDR3 has 16 residues. The CDR3 sequence is CASSLGGGPSDSPLHF. For the CDR3, the DNA is TGCGCCAGCAGCTTGGGGGGGGGCCCCTCTGATTCACCCCTCCACTTT. Full variable domain (remainder filled in from reference TRBV5-1 and TRBJ1-6): KAGVTQTPRYLIKTRGQQVTLSCSPISGHRSVSWYQQTPGQGLQFLFEYFSETQRNKGNFPGRFSGRQFSNSRSEMNVSTLELGDSALYLCASSLGGGPSDSPLHFGNGTRLTVT.

V gene TRBV10-3 combines with J gene TRBJ2-3; D is unresolved. The germline CDR1 and CDR2 sequences are ENHRY and SYGVKD. This CDR3 comprises 19 residues. Trimming shortened V by 4 bases and J by 0 bases, and 23 bases separated the two germline ends. In DNA form, the CDR3 reads TGTGCCATCAGTGCGGCACTCAGCCTAGGAACCACTAGCACAGATACGCAGTATTTT. This sequence encodes CAISAALSLGTTSTDTQYF.

J is TRBJ2-1 and V is TRBV27; TRBD2 agrees at 11 bases. Germline values: CDR1 MNHEY, CDR2 SMNVEV (reference sequence). The CDR3 has 14 amino acids. Trimming took 7 bases from V and 2 from J; bases not matched to a gene: 1. The CDR3 loop reads CASTSGGPYNEQFF. The CDR3 region has the DNA TGTGCCAGCACTAGCGGGGGGCCCTACAATGAGCAGTTCTTC.

V usage is TRBV10-2 and J usage is TRBJ2-3; no clear D gene. The germline CDR1 and CDR2 sequences are WSHSY and SAAADI. V was cut by 6 bases and J by 1 base, with 23 bases left in between. The CDR3 length is 18 residues. CDR3 amino acids: CASRKRPNVRVGTDTQYF. In nucleotides, the CDR3 is TGCGCCAGCAGAAAGAGGCCGAACGTCCGGGTGGGCACAGATACGCAGTATTTT.

The rearrangement links TRBV4-1 to TRBJ2-5; D is perhaps TRBD1 (6 bases). V lost 3 bases and J 5 bases, leaving 19 bases between the germline ends. Germline V gives CDR1 MGHRA, CDR2 YSYEKL. The CDR3 covers 16 residues. CDR3 nucleotides: TGCGCCAGCAGCCATGTCGGCAGGGGCGTTGGTGAGACCCAGTACTTC. Protein: CASSHVGRGVGETQYF.

The chain links TRBV7-2 to TRBJ2-7; TRBD1 might be the D (6 bases). Per the germline V gene, CDR1 is SGHTA and CDR2 is FQGNSA. The CDR3 covers 14 residues. Trimming cost V 3 bases and J 2 bases, with 11 bases left between them. DNA of the CDR3: TGTGCCAGCAGCTTCGTTGAGGGGGCCTACGAGCAGTACTTC. Translation: CASSFVEGAYEQYF.

This CDR3 is CASSKLTGELREQYF. In DNA form, the CDR3 reads TGTGCCAGCAGTAAACTGACAGGGGAACTCCGGGAGCAGTACTTC. The chain combines TRBV27 with TRBJ2-7, with 8 bases lining up with TRBD1. Germline CDR1 reads MNHEY; CDR2 reads SMNVEV (reference sequence). The ends lost 5 bases at V and 7 bases at J; junction bases unmatched: 13. This CDR3 contains 15 residues.

The V gene is TRBV6-4, the J gene TRBJ2-3; 13 bases line up with TRBD2. Germline V gene sequence: CDR1 MRHNA, CDR2 SNTAGT. The CDR3 extends over 17 amino acids. The J segment lost 6 bases and the V segment lost 0 bases, leaving 6 bases of the junction unmatched. CDR3 loop: CASSDSATSGGTDTQYF. As DNA, the CDR3 is TGTGCCAGCAGTGACTCGGCGACTAGCGGGGGGACTGATACGCAGTATTTT.

V is TRBV4-1 and J is TRBJ2-1; D is possibly TRBD1 (6 bases). V was trimmed by 3 bases and J by 7 bases, leaving 13 bases between them. Germline V gives CDR1 MGHRA, CDR2 YSYEKL. The CDR3 consists of 14 residues. Here the CDR3 DNA reads TGCGCCAGCAGCCACCCACAGGGTTGGAATGAGCAGTTCTTC. Translating gives CASSHPQGWNEQFF.

This clone was counted between two and nine times. The chain combines TRBV14 with TRBJ2-7; D might be TRBD2 (5 bases). The germline V gene encodes CDR1 SGHDN and CDR2 FVKESK. This CDR3 is built from 11 residues. V lost 8 bases and J 5 bases, leaving 10 bases between the germline ends. The CDR3 region is CASGAVHEQYF. The DNA for the CDR3 is TGTGCCAGCGGAGCGGTCCACGAGCAGTACTTC.

This chain links TRBV10-3 with TRBJ2-5, with D possibly matching TRBD1 (6 bases). V was shortened by 6 bases and J by 5 bases, with 13 bases between the two germline ends. The CDR3 is 13 amino acids. The germline gives CDR1 ENHRY, CDR2 SYGVKD. CDR3 DNA sequence: TGTGCCATCAGCAACACAGGGCTTGAGACCCAGTACTTC. Protein product: CAISNTGLETQYF.

This clone has only one observation. The chain links TRBV7-2 to TRBJ1-5, with D possibly matching TRBD1 (5 bases). With 6 bases removed from V and 13 bases from J, the gap between germline ends came to 19 bases. Germline CDR1 is SGHTA and CDR2 is FQGNSA. The CDR3 loop spans 13 amino acids. The CDR3 protein is CASRGEGPPRQHF. DNA for the CDR3: TGTGCCAGCAGGGGGGAGGGCCCGCCCCGGCAGCATTTT.

The chain recombines TRBV21-1 with TRBJ1-3. TRBV21-1 is flagged as a pseudogene. The CDR3 runs to 18 residues. In DNA form, the CDR3 reads TGTGCCTGTTTACGGGGTGTAGGCCCCTGTAGCTCTGGAAACACCATATATTTT. Its translation is CACLRGVGPCSSGNTIYF.

This rearrangement joins TRBV7-6 to TRBJ2-7, with TRBD2 as a possible D gene (6 bases). Trimming removed 5 bases at V and 1 base at J, with 12 bases between. CDR3 length equals 14 residues. The germline V gene encodes CDR1 SGHVS and CDR2 FNYEAQ. The CDR3 sequence is CASSDTGDSYEQYF. The CDR3 bases are TGTGCCAGCAGCGACACGGGAGATTCCTACGAGCAGTACTTC.

This chain uses TRBV5-1 with TRBJ2-1, with 12 nucleotides matching TRBD2. Germline V gene sequence: CDR1 SGHRS, CDR2 YFSETQ. CDR3 length: 16 amino acids. The V and J ends lost 0 bases and 4 bases, in that order; junction bases with no gene match: 2. The CDR3 protein is CASSLDLAGGYNEQFF. As DNA, the CDR3 is TGCGCCAGCAGCTTGGACCTAGCGGGGGGGTACAATGAGCAGTTCTTC.

This clone was found a few times. The chain links TRBV10-3 to TRBJ1-5, with 8 bases that match TRBD1. The germline V gene encodes CDR1 ENHRY and CDR2 SYGVKD. The CDR3 spans 14 residues. J gave up 3 bases and V 10 bases, and 8 bases lay outside the gene matches. The CDR3 is CATRQGILNQPQHF. In DNA form, the CDR3 reads TGTGCCACACGACAGGGGATCCTCAATCAGCCCCAGCATTTT.

The rearrangement uses TRBV5-5 and TRBJ1-2; 9 bases are shared with TRBD1. The germline V gene encodes CDR1 SGHKS and CDR2 YYEKEE (reference sequence). The CDR3 contains 16 residues. Trimming removed 0 bases from V and 5 bases from J; junction bases left unmatched: 8. The chain's CDR3 is CASSLAPGQGSYGYTF. The CDR3 DNA sequence: TGTGCCAGCAGCTTGGCCCCGGGACAGGGAAGTTATGGCTACACCTTC.

The chain combines TRBV6-5 with TRBJ1-3, with D maybe TRBD1 (6 bases). CDR1 and CDR2 (germline): MNHEY, SVGAGI. The CDR3 is 14 amino acids. The V end was cut by 2 bases, the J end by 3 bases, with 8 bases between. CDR3 DNA sequence: TGTGCCAGCAGTTACGGACAGTATGGAAACACCATATATTTT. Its translation is CASSYGQYGNTIYF.